A single sample gave rise to the 12 T cell receptor beta chains below, sequenced in a study of shared clonotypes between healthy human individuals (TCRdb year 2020). Library preparation used the immunoSEQ multiplex PCR assay. Here the immuneACCESS table is served through TCRdb, limited to in-frame sequences with V and J called. Missing clones are a known gap in these copies; in checked studies unresolved V genes cover under half, and the rest lacks a known reason. The sample records some 650,000 clones, more than 95% of which are singletons. The ten biggest clones cover 0.045% to 0.06% of the sample. The source material was naive CD4+ T cells sorted from blood. The sample's cell subset or site, from its label and the paper: CD45RA+ positively selected. The receptors come from a woman in her thirties in good health.

The chain combines TRBV19 with TRBJ2-2; D not certain. V was clipped by 4 bases and J by 3 bases, with 6 bases between them. CDR3 length equals 13 residues. Germline lookup yields CDR1 LNHDA and CDR2 SQIVND (reference sequence). CDR3 residues: CASSKFYTGELFF. CDR3 nucleotide sequence: TGTGCCAGTAGTAAATTTTACACCGGGGAGCTGTTTTTT.

This rearrangement joins TRBV5-1 to TRBJ1-1; tentative D call: TRBD1 (6 bases). Germline V gene sequence: CDR1 SGHRS, CDR2 YFSETQ. The CDR3 length is 15 residues. V lost 4 bases and J 2 bases, leaving 15 bases between the germline ends. CDR3 in amino acids: CASSLHGQTNTEAFF. CDR3 nucleotides: TGCGCCAGCAGCCTCCACGGACAGACTAACACTGAAGCTTTCTTT.

The chain employs TRBV5-1 and TRBJ2-5; 7 nucleotides match TRBD1. Looked up from germline, CDR1 is SGHRS and CDR2 is YFSETQ. J was trimmed by 0 bases and V by 4 bases; bases with no gene match: 3. The CDR3 runs to 14 residues. The chain's CDR3 is CASSLGQDQETQYF. CDR3 bases: TGCGCCAGCAGCCTTGGACAGGACCAAGAGACCCAGTACTTC.

The chain carries TRBV6-6 and TRBJ2-2; 11 positions match TRBD1. CDR1 is MNHNY, CDR2 SVGAGI, per germline (reference sequence). The CDR3 is 16 residues long. The V segment lost 2 bases and the J segment 6 bases; nucleotides outside the gene matches: 5. The CDR3 bases are TGTGCCAGCAGTTACCGTGGACAGGGGGCTTCCGGGGAGCTGTTTTTT. Residues: CASSYRGQGASGELFF.

This sequence joins TRBV6-1 and TRBJ1-4; D remains ambiguous. Trimming shortened V by 8 bases and J by 2 bases, and 12 bases separated the two germline ends. Germline V gene lookup returns CDR1 MNHNS and CDR2 SASEGT. This CDR3 contains 14 residues. CDR3 residues: CASARTGTNEKLFF. For the CDR3, the DNA is TGTGCCAGCGCCCGGACGGGTACTAATGAAAAACTGTTTTTT.

This chain uses TRBV13 with TRBJ2-1, with TRBD2 matching over 11 bases. Germline V gene data show CDR1 as PRHDT and CDR2 as FYEKMQ (reference sequence). J was trimmed by 4 bases and V by 5 bases; bases with no gene match: 7. This CDR3 is built from 16 residues. As DNA, the CDR3 is TGTGCCAGCAGCCCTAGGGGGACTAGCGGTTACAATGAGCAGTTCTTC. Translated: CASSPRGTSGYNEQFF. The full variable domain, its missing parts supplied by reference TRBV13 and TRBJ2-1, is AAGVIQSPRHLIKEKRETATLKCYPIPRHDTVYWYQQGPGQDPQFLISFYEKMQSDKGSIPDRFSAQQFSDYHSELNMSSLELGDSALYFCASSPRGTSGYNEQFFGPGTRLTVL.

The chain is built from TRBV27 and TRBJ2-2, with D unresolved. V lost 1 base to trimming and J lost 2 bases, with 5 bases between them. The CDR3 has 14 residues. The germline gives CDR1 MNHEY, CDR2 SMNVEV (reference sequence). CDR3 residues: CASSLYPNTGELFF. Written as DNA, the CDR3 is TGTGCCAGCAGTTTATATCCCAACACCGGGGAGCTGTTTTTT.

V and J are TRBV19 and TRBJ1-5; a weak D match, TRBD1 (5 bases). Germline V gene lookup returns CDR1 LNHDA and CDR2 SQIVND (reference sequence). This CDR3 has 15 residues. V dropped 3 bases and J dropped 1 base, with 10 bases sitting between them. The CDR3 DNA reads as TGTGCCAGTAGTATTGGGGGAGGAAGCAATCAGCCCCAGCATTTT. Translation: CASSIGGGSNQPQHF.

The chain combines TRBV2 with TRBJ2-3, with D hard to call. The CDR3 is made up of 19 amino acids. V was clipped by 0 bases and J by 0 bases, with 19 bases between them. Germline V gene data show CDR1 as SNHLY and CDR2 as FYNNEI. In nucleotides, the CDR3 is TGTGCCAGCAGTGAAGCCCCTTCCTTCCTGCCGCCTAGCACAGATACGCAGTATTTT. It codes for CASSEAPSFLPPSTDTQYF.

The rearrangement joins TRBV6-1 to TRBJ2-2, with 8 bases that match TRBD2. This CDR3 contains 15 residues. The V gene's germline CDR1 is MNHNS and CDR2 SASEGT. The CDR3 coding sequence is TGTGCACACCGGGGGGGACTTGCGAACACCGGGGAGCTGTTTTTT. Its translation: CAHRGGLANTGELFF.

This clone was observed a single time. The rearrangement links TRBV28 to TRBJ2-7; 11 bases fit TRBD1. CDR1 and CDR2 (germline): MDHEN, SYDVKM. The CDR3 extends over 15 amino acids. The V and J ends lost 4 bases and 3 bases, in that order; junction bases with no gene match: 5. In nucleotides, the CDR3 is TGTGCCAGCAGTTCTGGACAGGGGGCGAACTACGAGCAGTACTTC. This encodes CASSSGQGANYEQYF.

J is TRBJ2-1 and V is TRBV14; 9 nucleotides line up with TRBD2. The germline CDR1 and CDR2 sequences are SGHDN and FVKESK. The CDR3 extends over 15 amino acids. V trimming: 4 bases; J trimming: 7 bases; junction bases outside the gene matches: 8. The CDR3 region is CASSPSGLARNEQFF. The CDR3 bases are TGTGCCAGCAGCCCTTCGGGACTAGCAAGGAATGAGCAGTTCTTC.